The text below deals with one T cell receptor (beta chain). This entry belongs to a study of control samples from healthy donors and cancer patients. Using immunoSEQ multiplex PCR, the repertoire was profiled, and TCRdb retains in-frame clones only, with some absent. The sample shows 110,000 or so clones, around 88% of them seen only once. Germline CDR1 SGHNT, CDR2 YENEEA. V was pared by 5 bases and J by 9 bases, with 11 bases between. This CDR3 has 12 amino acids. The source material was blood. This sequence joins TRBV11-3 and TRBJ2-1; D uncertain. This sequence originates from a woman in her forties or fifties in good health. CDR3 residues: CASSKQAAEQFF. DNA for the CDR3: TGTGCCAGCAGCAAACAAGCTGCTGAGCAGTTCTTC.